The rows below give T cell receptor beta chains drawn from one sample of a study of control samples from healthy donors and cancer patients. Assay used: immunoSEQ multiplex PCR; TCRdb lists only in-frame clones, some missing. The sample records over 100,000 clones, 90% being singletons. The sequenced material came from blood. The receptors were sampled from a human donor in good health. The donor label of this sample is uncertain. Both conserved end residues are part of each CDR3. The D gene is left open where the match is weak. Clone size appears in some rows only: once, few, many, or a class for an expanded clone.

TRBV18	-	-	TRBJ1-3	TGTGCCAGCTCACCCGGACAGCCCAGGGAGAACACCATATATTTT	CASSPGQPRENTIYF
TRBV11-2	-	-	TRBJ1-6	TGTGCCAGCAGCTTAGGGGGACTGCCTTTGTCACCCCTCCACTTT	CASSLGGLPLSPLHF
TRBV29-1	few	-	TRBJ1-2	TGCAGCGTTGAAAGTTTGCACTATGGCTACACCTTC	CSVESLHYGYTF
TRBV11-2	-	TRBD2	TRBJ2-5	TGTGCCAGCAGCCCCTGGACTAGCGGGGGGGAGACCCAGTACTTC	CASSPWTSGGETQYF
TRBV27	-	TRBD1	TRBJ1-5	TGTGCCAGCAGCCTACAGGGGAGGAGCAATCAGCCCCAGCATTTT	CASSLQGRSNQPQHF
TRBV12-3/TRBV12-4	-	-	TRBJ2-3	TGTGCCAGCAGTAGGAGAGGGACAGATACGCAGTATTTT	CASSRRGTDTQYF
TRBV25-1	-	-	TRBJ1-1	TGTGCCAGCGCCGAGGCGGGGAACACTGAAGCTTTCTTT	CASAEAGNTEAFF
TRBV2	-	-	TRBJ1-1	TGTGCCAGCATAAGAATGGCTGAAGCTTTCTTT	CASIRMAEAFF
TRBV19	-	TRBD1	TRBJ2-1	TGTGCCAGTAGTATAGAAGGGACAGGTCCCTACAATGAGCAGTTCTTC	CASSIEGTGPYNEQFF
TRBV9	-	TRBD1	TRBJ2-5	TGTGCCAGCAGCGTTCGGGACAGGGGCTTCGGGACCCAGTACTTC	CASSVRDRGFGTQYF
TRBV15	-	TRBD2	TRBJ2-3	TGTGCCACCAGCAGAGATCGCCTAGCGGTAGATACGCAGTATTTT	CATSRDRLAVDTQYF
TRBV7-9	-	-	TRBJ1-2	TGTGCCAGCAGCTATGACAACCCCTATGGCTACACCTTC	CASSYDNPYGYTF
TRBV18	-	-	TRBJ1-2	TGTGCCAGCTCATCTACCTCGTCCCCTCGGGGCGACTATGGCTACACCTTC	CASSSTSSPRGDYGYTF
TRBV7-9	-	-	TRBJ1-4	TGTGCCAGCAGCCCCGGGACGGGGAATGAAAAACTGTTTTTT	CASSPGTGNEKLFF
TRBV14	once	-	TRBJ1-2	TGTGCCAGCAGCCAAGCCGGGACCCTCTATGGCTACACCTTC	CASSQAGTLYGYTF
TRBV6-5	-	TRBD1	TRBJ1-4	TGTGCCAGCATTACCGGGACAGGGCTAGAAAAACTGTTTTTT	CASITGTGLEKLFF
TRBV7-9	-	-	TRBJ2-5	TGTGCCAGCAGCTTATATTCGGGGGCTAACCAAGAGACCCAGTACTTC	CASSLYSGANQETQYF
TRBV19	-	-	TRBJ2-2	TGTGCCAGTACCCTTTTTTGGGAAGCGAACACCGGGGAGCTGTTTTTT	CASTLFWEANTGELFF
TRBV27	-	-	TRBJ1-1	TGTGCCAGCAGTCTCCAACAGGGAAGGAACGCTTTCTTT	CASSLQQGRNAFF
TRBV6-5	few	TRBD1	TRBJ2-2	TGTGCCAGCAGCCCAGGGGGCCGTGGCACCGGGGAGCTGTTTTTT	CASSPGGRGTGELFF
TRBV7-9	-	TRBD1	TRBJ1-1	TGTGCCAGCAGCCCCCAGGGGGGTCGCGGGAACACTGAAGCTTTCTTT	CASSPQGGRGNTEAFF
TRBV29-1	-	TRBD1	TRBJ1-2	TGCAGCGACATACAGGGGCGGGGGGGACAGGTTGGCTACACCTTC	CSDIQGRGGQVGYTF
TRBV4-1	-	-	TRBJ1-1	TGCGCCAGCAGCCAGTTGGGGACTGGGGTTGCTGAAGCTTTCTTT	CASSQLGTGVAEAFF
TRBV30	-	-	TRBJ1-1	TGTGCCTGGAGTGACTTACACCAGCACGTCCAGGGGAGGACTGAAGCTTTCTTT	CAWSDLHQHVQGRTEAFF
TRBV6-5	-	-	TRBJ1-1	TGTGCCAGCCATCGGAACACTGAAGCTTTCTTT	CASHRNTEAFF
TRBV12-5	-	TRBD1	TRBJ1-2	TGTGCTAGTGGTTTTCAGGGGGCTAAGGCTAACTATGGCTACACCTTC	CASGFQGAKANYGYTF